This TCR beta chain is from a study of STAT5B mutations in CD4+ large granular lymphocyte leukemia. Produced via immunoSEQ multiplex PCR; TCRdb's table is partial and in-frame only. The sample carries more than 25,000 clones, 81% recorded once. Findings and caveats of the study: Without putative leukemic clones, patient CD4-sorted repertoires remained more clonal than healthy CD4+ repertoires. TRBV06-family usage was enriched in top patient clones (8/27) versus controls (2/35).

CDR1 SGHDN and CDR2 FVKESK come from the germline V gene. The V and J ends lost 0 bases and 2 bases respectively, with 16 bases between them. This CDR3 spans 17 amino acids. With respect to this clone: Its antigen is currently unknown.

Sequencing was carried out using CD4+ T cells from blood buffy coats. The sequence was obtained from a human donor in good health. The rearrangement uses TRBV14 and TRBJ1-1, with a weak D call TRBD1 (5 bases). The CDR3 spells CASSQDLGVGGNTEAFF. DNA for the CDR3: TGTGCCAGCAGCCAAGACCTGGGAGTCGGGGGAAACACTGAAGCTTTCTTT.